A single sample is the source of the 21 T cell receptor beta chains below, sequenced in a study of hypomethylating agent response in myelodysplastic syndrome. Clones were read by immunoSEQ multiplex PCR, and TCRdb kept only the in-frame ones, dropping some. The sample has around 4,500 clones, roughly four fifths seen once. Sequencing used bone marrow, obtained before or after starting hypomethylating agent treatment for myelodysplastic syndrome (not recorded which). The origin of the receptors is a human donor with myelodysplastic syndrome.

This clone was picked up one time. V usage is TRBV5-5 and J usage is TRBJ2-3, with 9 nucleotides matching TRBD2. The germline V gene has CDR1 SGHKS and CDR2 YYEKEE (reference sequence). J lost 6 bases, V lost 3 bases, and 11 bases had no gene match. The CDR3 extends over 16 amino acids. Here the CDR3 reads CASSYPAGGRSDTQYF. The CDR3 DNA follows: TGTGCCAGCAGCTACCCGGCGGGGGGGCGTAGCGATACGCAGTATTTT.

This chain links TRBV6-4 with TRBJ1-2, with 8 bases fitting TRBD1. The J segment lost 4 bases and the V segment lost 5 bases, leaving 9 bases of the junction unmatched. The CDR3 length is 15 residues. Germline CDR1 and CDR2: MRHNA and SNTAGT. CDR3 DNA: TGTGCCAGCAGTCTCGGACAGGGTGCTTCCTATGGCTACACCTTC. It encodes CASSLGQGASYGYTF.

The V call is TRBV29-1, the J call TRBJ1-2, with D perhaps matching TRBD1 (6 bases). Germline values: CDR1 SQVTM, CDR2 ANQGSEA. V was clipped by 4 bases and J by 3 bases, with 15 bases between them. CDR3 length equals 14 residues. CDR3 DNA: TGCAGCGTTGCCCAGGTGGGGGGGCACTATGGCTACACCTTC. Protein product: CSVAQVGGHYGYTF.

The genes are TRBV4-2 and TRBJ1-1; D unclear. The ends were cut back, 0 bases at V and 1 base at J, with 6 bases in the middle. Germline-derived CDR1 and CDR2 are LGHNA and YNFKEQ. The CDR3 has 14 amino acids. This chain's CDR3 is CASSQDMGNTEAFF. In nucleotides, the CDR3 is TGTGCCAGCAGCCAAGATATGGGGAACACTGAAGCTTTCTTT.

The chain recombines TRBV10-3 with TRBJ2-7, with D possibly matching TRBD1 (5 bases). The CDR3 runs 14 residues. Trimming removed 3 bases from V and 1 base from J, with 10 bases in between. Looked up from germline, CDR1 is ENHRY and CDR2 is SYGVKD. CDR3 in DNA: TGTGCCATCAGTGAAGGGCAGGGTTCCTACGAGCAGTACTTC. Amino acid sequence: CAISEGQGSYEQYF.

The chain uses TRBV7-9 and TRBJ1-2, with 9 bases that match TRBD1. With V trimmed by 1 base and J by 4 bases, 4 bases remained unmatched. Germline V gives CDR1 SEHNR, CDR2 FQNEAQ (reference sequence). This CDR3 region has 15 residues. The CDR3 region has the DNA TGTGCCAGCAGCTTAGTAGGACAGGGGACCTATGGCTACACCTTC. Its protein is CASSLVGQGTYGYTF. The variable domain in full, with the rest retrieved from reference TRBV7-9 and TRBJ1-2, is DTGVSQNPRHKITKRGQNVTFRCDPISEHNRLYWYRQTLGQGPEFLTYFQNEAQLEKSRLLSDRFSAERPKGSFSTLEIQRTEQGDSAMYLCASSLVGQGTYGYTFGSGTRLTVV.

J is TRBJ2-4 and V is TRBV30; no clear D gene. The germline V gene encodes CDR1 GTSNPN and CDR2 SVGIG (reference sequence). The CDR3 loop spans 11 amino acids. V was shortened by 3 bases and J by 2 bases, with 2 bases between the two germline ends. This CDR3 is CAWSSKNIQYF. The DNA of the CDR3 is TGTGCCTGGAGCTCCAAAAACATTCAGTACTTC.

The rearrangement joins TRBV11-2 to TRBJ2-7, with D perhaps given as TRBD1 or TRBD2 (5 bases each). V lost 1 base, J lost 4 bases, and 14 bases lay in between. The CDR3 runs to 15 residues. Germline CDR1 reads SGHAT; CDR2 reads FQNNGV. The CDR3 reads CASSLAGASGYEQYF. The CDR3 DNA follows: TGTGCCAGCAGCTTAGCCGGGGCCTCAGGGTACGAGCAGTACTTC.

This clone was picked up a small number of times. CDR3 in amino acids: CASTLGGNNQPQHF. CDR3 DNA sequence: TGTGCCAGCACCCTGGGGGGAAACAATCAGCCCCAGCATTTT. This chain links TRBV28 with TRBJ1-5; a possible D gene is TRBD1 (5 bases). The germline V gene has CDR1 MDHEN and CDR2 SYDVKM. V was pared by 7 bases and J by 3 bases, with 13 bases between. The CDR3 loop spans 14 amino acids. Drawing the rest from reference TRBV28 and TRBJ1-5, the complete variable domain is DVKVTQSSRYLVKRTGEKVFLECVQDMDHENMFWYRQDPGLGLRLIYFSYDVKMKEKGDIPEGYSVSREKKERFSLILESASTNQTSMYLCASTLGGNNQPQHFGDGTRLSIL.

The J gene is TRBJ2-7, the V gene TRBV5-1, with a possible D match to TRBD2 (6 bases). The ends were cut back, 5 bases at V and 6 bases at J, with 9 bases in the middle. Germline CDR1 reads SGHRS; CDR2 reads YFSETQ. This CDR3 spans 11 amino acids. This CDR3 reads CASRYGSEQYF. The CDR3 nucleotides read TGCGCCAGCAGGTACGGGAGCGAGCAGTACTTC.

This chain joins TRBV2 and TRBJ2-1; maybe TRBD1 (5 bases). The V gene lost 6 bases and the J gene lost 5 bases, with 17 bases spanning the gap. Germline CDR1 is SNHLY and CDR2 is FYNNEI. The CDR3 is made up of 15 amino acids. The CDR3 spells CASRSRALSDNEQFF. In nucleotides, the CDR3 is TGTGCCAGCAGAAGCAGGGCACTGTCAGACAATGAGCAGTTCTTC.

The rearrangement links TRBV7-2 to TRBJ2-1, with D hard to call. Germline V CDR1 and CDR2: SGHTA, FQGNSA. The germline V and J ends were trimmed by 1 base and 9 bases, with 16 bases remaining between them. There are 15 residues in the CDR3. The CDR3 sequence: CASSLGWGGLGEQFF. The CDR3 nucleotides are TGTGCCAGCAGCTTAGGCTGGGGTGGGTTAGGTGAGCAGTTCTTC.

The gene calls are TRBV18 and TRBJ1-5, with TRBD1 matching over 10 bases. Germline-derived CDR1 and CDR2 are KGHSH and LQKENI. The CDR3 length is 15 residues. Trimming cost V 2 bases and J 4 bases; bases outside gene matches: 2. As DNA, the CDR3 is TGTGCCAGCTCACCAGGGACAGGGGATAATCAGCCCCAGCATTTT. This sequence encodes CASSPGTGDNQPQHF.

The chain uses TRBV19 and TRBJ2-1; 8 bases line up with TRBD1. CDR3 length: 15 residues. Trimming at V came to 8 bases and at J to 5 bases, leaving 11 bases not matched to a gene. Germline V gene data show CDR1 as LNHDA and CDR2 as SQIVND (reference sequence). CDR3 in amino acids: CASASDRVVNNEQFF. The CDR3 coding sequence is TGTGCCAGTGCTTCGGACAGGGTAGTTAACAATGAGCAGTTCTTC.

This clone was recorded a few times. The gene calls are TRBV5-1 and TRBJ1-5; D gene uncertain. This CDR3 is 13 amino acids long. V lost 5 bases and J 7 bases, leaving 13 bases between the germline ends. The germline gives CDR1 SGHRS, CDR2 YFSETQ. CDR3 in DNA: TGCGCCAGCAGGAGCGGCGAAGGCCAGCCCCAGCATTTT. Translated, it gives CASRSGEGQPQHF. Supplemented by reference TRBV5-1 and TRBJ1-5, the full variable domain reads KAGVTQTPRYLIKTRGQQVTLSCSPISGHRSVSWYQQTPGQGLQFLFEYFSETQRNKGNFPGRFSGRQFSNSRSEMNVSTLELGDSALYLCASRSGEGQPQHFGDGTRLSIL.

The genes are TRBV2 and TRBJ2-1; 8 nucleotides agree with TRBD2. In germline, CDR1 is SNHLY, CDR2 FYNNEI. The CDR3 loop spans 13 amino acids. V was pared by 8 bases and J by 10 bases, with 10 bases of the junction left unmatched. The CDR3 protein is CASHGLALGEQFF. In DNA, the CDR3 is TGTGCCAGCCACGGACTAGCTTTGGGAGAGCAGTTCTTC.

V usage is TRBV19 and J usage is TRBJ2-2; 8 bases match TRBD2. V lost 7 bases and J lost 1; bases outside the gene matches: 5. The germline V gene has CDR1 LNHDA and CDR2 SQIVND (reference sequence). This CDR3 is built from 15 residues. The CDR3 DNA reads as TGTGCCAGTATTCTTAGCGGGGTGAACACCGGGGAGCTGTTTTTT. It yields the protein CASILSGVNTGELFF. The full variable domain, completed using reference TRBV19 and TRBJ2-2, is DGGITQSPKYLFRKEGQNVTLSCEQNLNHDAMYWYRQDPGQGLRLIYYSQIVNDFQKGDIAEGYSVSREKKESFPLTVTSAQKNPTAFYLCASILSGVNTGELFFGEGSRLTVL.

The gene calls are TRBV6-6 and TRBJ1-2; 7 nucleotides line up with TRBD1. The V and J ends lost 6 bases and 6 bases, in that order; junction bases with no gene match: 16. Looked up from germline, CDR1 is MNHNY and CDR2 is SVGAGI (reference sequence). The CDR3 consists of 16 residues. The chain's CDR3 is CASSTLGQASSNGYTF. In DNA form, the CDR3 reads TGTGCCAGCAGCACCTTAGGACAGGCGTCCTCGAATGGCTACACCTTC.

V is TRBV12-2 and J is TRBJ2-3; the table names TRBD2, a call not compared with the DNA. TRBV12-2 is labeled a pseudogene. The CDR3 loop spans 17 amino acids. The CDR3 sequence: CASRLGGLAESTDTQYF. In nucleotides, the CDR3 is TGTGCAAGTCGCTTGGGGGGACTAGCGGAAAGCACAGATACGCAGTATTTT.

J is TRBJ2-5 and V is TRBV5-4; D not certain. The J call may be in error: the DNA end matches TRBJ2-7 better. There are 12 residues in the CDR3. Looked up from germline, CDR1 is SGHNT and CDR2 is YYREEE (reference sequence). The CDR3 sequence is CASSRRWDEQYF. CDR3 sequence (DNA): TGTGCCAGCAGCCGGCGATGGGACGAGCAGTACTTC.

This clone was seen more than once but under ten times. The chain joins TRBV7-9 to TRBJ2-7; D uncertain. V gave up 4 bases and J gave up 2 bases, with 15 bases separating them. Germline V gene data show CDR1 as SEHNR and CDR2 as FQNEAQ (reference sequence). This CDR3 has 15 residues. CDR3 sequence: CASSSRAHTAYEQYF. CDR3 nucleotides: TGTGCCAGCAGCTCCCGGGCGCACACCGCCTACGAGCAGTACTTC.